This TCR beta chain was recovered during a study of blood T cell repertoires in COVID-19. Study details: The cDNA or gDNA used as material had been derived from T cells, B-cell-depleted T cells, or PBMCs.

Of note for this clone: Additional DNA sequences in this sample encode the identical CDR3.

Sequencing used immunoSEQ multiplex PCR; TCRdb keeps in-frame clones, though not all of them. The sample comprises some 48,000 clones, about 82% of which are singletons, and about 15% rests with the top ten. The specimen sequenced was peripheral blood. The receptor's source is a human donor in a cohort sampled during active COVID-19.

CDR3 bases: TGTGCCAGCTCACCCCTCGCGGGGGGGCCGAATGAGCAGTTCTTC. Its protein product is CASSPLAGGPNEQFF. The J gene is TRBJ2-1, the V gene TRBV18; 9 positions agree with TRBD2. After removal of 3 bases from V and 7 bases from J, the junction contained 7 bases not matched to a gene. This CDR3 has 15 residues. Per germline, CDR1 KGHSH and CDR2 LQKENI.